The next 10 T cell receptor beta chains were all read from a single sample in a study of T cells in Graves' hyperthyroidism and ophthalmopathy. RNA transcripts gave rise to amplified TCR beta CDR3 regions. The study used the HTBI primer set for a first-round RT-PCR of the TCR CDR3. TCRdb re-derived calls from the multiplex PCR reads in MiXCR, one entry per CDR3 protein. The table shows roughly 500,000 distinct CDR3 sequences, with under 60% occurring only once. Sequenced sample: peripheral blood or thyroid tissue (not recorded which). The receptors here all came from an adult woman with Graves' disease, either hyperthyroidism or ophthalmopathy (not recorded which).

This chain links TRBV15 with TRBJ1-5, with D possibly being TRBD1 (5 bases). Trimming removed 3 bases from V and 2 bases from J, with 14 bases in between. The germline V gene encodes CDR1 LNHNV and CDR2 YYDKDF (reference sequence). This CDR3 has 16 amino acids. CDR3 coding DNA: TGTGCCACCAGCAGCGGCCAGGGTATCGGCAATCAGCCCCAGCATTTT. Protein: CATSSGQGIGNQPQHF.

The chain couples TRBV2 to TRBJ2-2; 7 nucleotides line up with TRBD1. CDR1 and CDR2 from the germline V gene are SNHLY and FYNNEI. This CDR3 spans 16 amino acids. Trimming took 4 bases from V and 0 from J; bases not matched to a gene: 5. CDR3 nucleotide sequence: TGTGCCAGCAGTGTTGGGACAGTCGCGAACACCGGGGAGCTGTTTTTT. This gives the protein CASSVGTVANTGELFF.

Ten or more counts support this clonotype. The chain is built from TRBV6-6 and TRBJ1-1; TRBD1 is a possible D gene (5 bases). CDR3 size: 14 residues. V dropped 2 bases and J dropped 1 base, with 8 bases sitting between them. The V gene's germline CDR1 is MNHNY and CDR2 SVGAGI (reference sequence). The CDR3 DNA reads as TGTGCCAGCAGTTACCGACAGTCGAACACTGAAGCTTTCTTT. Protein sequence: CASSYRQSNTEAFF.

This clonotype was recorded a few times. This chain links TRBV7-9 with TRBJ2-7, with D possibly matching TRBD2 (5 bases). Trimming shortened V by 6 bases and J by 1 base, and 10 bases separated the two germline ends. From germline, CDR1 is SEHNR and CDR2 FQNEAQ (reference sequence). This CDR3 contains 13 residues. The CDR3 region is CASSSTRSYEQYF. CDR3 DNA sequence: TGTGCCAGCAGTTCCACTAGATCCTACGAGCAGTACTTC.

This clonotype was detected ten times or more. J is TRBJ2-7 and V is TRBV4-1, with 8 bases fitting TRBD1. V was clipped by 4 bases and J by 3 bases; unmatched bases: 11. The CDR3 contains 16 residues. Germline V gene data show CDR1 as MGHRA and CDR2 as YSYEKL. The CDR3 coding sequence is TGCGCCAGCAGCCGTAACCAGGGGGCGCGGGGCTACGAGCAGTACTTC. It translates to CASSRNQGARGYEQYF.

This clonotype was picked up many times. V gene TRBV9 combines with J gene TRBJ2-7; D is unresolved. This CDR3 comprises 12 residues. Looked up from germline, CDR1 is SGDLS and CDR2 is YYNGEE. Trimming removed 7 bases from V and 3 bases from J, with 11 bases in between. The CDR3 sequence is CASPLFLYEQYF. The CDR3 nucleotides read TGTGCCAGCCCCCTTTTCCTCTACGAGCAGTACTTC.

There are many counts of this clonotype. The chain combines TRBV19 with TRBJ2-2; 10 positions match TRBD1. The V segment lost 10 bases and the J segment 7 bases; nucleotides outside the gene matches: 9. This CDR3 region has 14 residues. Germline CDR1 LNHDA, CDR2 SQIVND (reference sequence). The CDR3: CATFGQGEIGELFF. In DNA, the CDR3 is TGTGCCACCTTCGGACAGGGGGAGATCGGGGAGCTGTTTTTT.

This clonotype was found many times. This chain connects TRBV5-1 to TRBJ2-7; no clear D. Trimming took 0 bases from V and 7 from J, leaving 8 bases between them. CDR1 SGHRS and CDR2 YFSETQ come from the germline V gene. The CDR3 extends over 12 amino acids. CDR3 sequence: CASSLDVQEQYF. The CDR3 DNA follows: TGCGCCAGCAGCTTGGACGTACAGGAGCAGTACTTC.

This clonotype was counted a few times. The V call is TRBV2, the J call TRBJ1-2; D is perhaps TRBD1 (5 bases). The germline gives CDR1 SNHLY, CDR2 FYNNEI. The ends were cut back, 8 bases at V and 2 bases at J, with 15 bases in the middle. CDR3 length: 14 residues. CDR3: CASRPGLLNYGYTF. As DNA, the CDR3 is TGTGCCAGCCGGCCGGGACTGCTAAACTATGGCTACACCTTC.

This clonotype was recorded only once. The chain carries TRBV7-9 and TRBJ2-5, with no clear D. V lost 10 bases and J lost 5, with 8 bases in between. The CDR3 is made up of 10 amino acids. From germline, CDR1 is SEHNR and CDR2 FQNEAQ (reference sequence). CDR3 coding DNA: TGTGCCACCGCGACGGAGACCCAGTACTTC. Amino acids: CATATETQYF. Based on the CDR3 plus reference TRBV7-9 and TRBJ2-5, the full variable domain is DTGVSQNPRHKITKRGQNVTFRCDPISEHNRLYWYRQTLGQGPEFLTYFQNEAQLEKSRLLSDRFSAERPKGSFSTLEIQRTEQGDSAMYLCATATETQYFGPGTRLLVL.